This is a list of T cell receptor beta chains from one sample in a study of blood T cell repertoires in COVID-19. Produced via immunoSEQ multiplex PCR; TCRdb's table is partial and in-frame only. The sample includes around 250,000 clones, 70% to 90% of them seen just once. The specimen was peripheral blood. The receptor source for this set is a man aged 30 to 39 who had recovered from COVID-19. Each CDR3 is given with its conserved first and last residue. Fields, in order: CDR3 protein, J gene, V gene.

CASRLQRGGIEQYF	TRBJ2-7	TRBV2
CASSAPGTSGGGKDTQYF	TRBJ2-3	TRBV2
CAWDSNRVGGELFF	TRBJ2-2	TRBV30
CASGWTGYNQPQHF	TRBJ1-5	TRBV3-1/TRBV3-2
CASRADRDYEQYF	TRBJ2-7	TRBV12-3/TRBV12-4
CAISPGQGTEQYF	TRBJ2-7	TRBV10-3
CASSLTEEYGYTF	TRBJ1-2	TRBV18
CASRSHLTGQYTEAFF	TRBJ1-1	TRBV11-1
CASSPRGAGGEQPGELFF	TRBJ2-2	TRBV7-2
CAWKGQGIYNEQFF	TRBJ2-1	TRBV30
CASSETRGNTGELFF	TRBJ2-2	TRBV7-9
CASSLGVNSGNTIYF	TRBJ1-3	TRBV27
CASSLASGGAAFYNEQFF	TRBJ2-1	TRBV5-1
CASSSSPGEGQETQYF	TRBJ2-5	TRBV7-8
CATSSLQGEAYEQYF	TRBJ2-7	TRBV15
CASSLRGQGYTF	TRBJ1-2	TRBV27
CASRSYYSTGGGTEAFF	TRBJ1-1	TRBV5-1
CASTPGGGETQYF	TRBJ2-5	TRBV11-2
CASSLSPGTGYTDTQYF	TRBJ2-3	TRBV5-1
CATSRDRSGANVLTF	TRBJ2-6	TRBV15
CASSLLAGGTDTQYF	TRBJ2-3	TRBV6-5
CASSEGRNRGPLWGQYF	TRBJ2-3	TRBV19
CASSGTGGHYGYTF	TRBJ1-2	TRBV7-2
CASSPQGLNQPQHF	TRBJ1-5	TRBV5-1
CASSADRGYEQYF	TRBJ2-7	TRBV6-4
CASSQSYEQYF	TRBJ2-7	TRBV5-4
CASSLLDQPQHF	TRBJ1-5	TRBV19
CASSDGDRLYGYTF	TRBJ1-2	TRBV25-1
CASSHPRYPPRRRVNIQYF	TRBJ2-4	TRBV3-1/TRBV3-2
CASSPQRAVRGNEKLFF	TRBJ1-4	TRBV6-6
CASSLGAGARNTEAFF	TRBJ1-1	TRBV5-4
CASSLRQGNTEAFF	TRBJ1-1	TRBV11-2
CASSLGGPADTQYF	TRBJ2-3	TRBV5-6